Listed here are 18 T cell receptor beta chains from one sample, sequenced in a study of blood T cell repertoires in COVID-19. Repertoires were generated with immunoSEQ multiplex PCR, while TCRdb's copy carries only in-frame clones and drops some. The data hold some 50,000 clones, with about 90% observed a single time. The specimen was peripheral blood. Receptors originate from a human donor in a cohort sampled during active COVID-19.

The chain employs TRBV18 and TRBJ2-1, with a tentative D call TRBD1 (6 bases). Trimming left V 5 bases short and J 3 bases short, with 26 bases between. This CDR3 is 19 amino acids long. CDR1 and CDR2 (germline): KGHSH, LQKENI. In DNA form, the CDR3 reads TGTGCCAGCTCAAGCCTAACTCGGACAGCTACCTGGGGCTACAATGAGCAGTTCTTC. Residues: CASSSLTRTATWGYNEQFF.

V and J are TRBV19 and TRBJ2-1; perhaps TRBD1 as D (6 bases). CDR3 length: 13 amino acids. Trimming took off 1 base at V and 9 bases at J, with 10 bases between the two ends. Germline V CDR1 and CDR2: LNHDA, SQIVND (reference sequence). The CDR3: CASSIASRGEQFF. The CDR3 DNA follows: TGTGCCAGTAGTATAGCCAGCAGGGGTGAGCAGTTCTTC.

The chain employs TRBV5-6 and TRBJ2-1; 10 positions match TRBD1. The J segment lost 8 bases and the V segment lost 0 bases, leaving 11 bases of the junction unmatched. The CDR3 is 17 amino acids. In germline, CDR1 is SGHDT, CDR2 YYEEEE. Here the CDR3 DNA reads TGTGCCAGCAGCTTGGGGCCCCGGACAGGGGGTACGGATGAGCAGTTCTTC. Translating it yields CASSLGPRTGGTDEQFF.

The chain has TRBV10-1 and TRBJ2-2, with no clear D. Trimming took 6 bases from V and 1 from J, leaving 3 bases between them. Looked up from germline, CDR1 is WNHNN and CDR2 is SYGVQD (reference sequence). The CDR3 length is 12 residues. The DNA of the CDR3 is TGCGCCAGCAGCATGAACACCGGGGAGCTGTTTTTT. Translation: CASSMNTGELFF.

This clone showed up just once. CDR3 nucleotides: TGTGCCAGCAGCCCAGGACTTTCGAGCTCCTACAATGAGCAGTTCTTC. It is translated as CASSPGLSSSYNEQFF. The chain combines TRBV11-2 with TRBJ2-1, with a tentative D call TRBD2 (5 bases). This CDR3 region has 16 residues. Germline V gives CDR1 SGHAT, CDR2 FQNNGV. Between the trimmed V and J ends, which lost 5 bases and 0 bases, there was a span of 14 bases.

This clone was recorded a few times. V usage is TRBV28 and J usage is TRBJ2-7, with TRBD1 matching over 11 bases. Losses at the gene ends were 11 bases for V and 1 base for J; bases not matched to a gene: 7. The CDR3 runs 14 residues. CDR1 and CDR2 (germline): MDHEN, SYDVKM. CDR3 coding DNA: TGTGCCGCTGGAGGACAGGGGGCGTCCTACGAGCAGTACTTC. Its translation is CAAGGQGASYEQYF.

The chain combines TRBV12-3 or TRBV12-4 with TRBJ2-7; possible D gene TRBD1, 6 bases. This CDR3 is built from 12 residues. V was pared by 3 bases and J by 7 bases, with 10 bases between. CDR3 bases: TGTGCCAGCAGTTTTGGGACATTGGAGCAGTACTTC. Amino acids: CASSFGTLEQYF.

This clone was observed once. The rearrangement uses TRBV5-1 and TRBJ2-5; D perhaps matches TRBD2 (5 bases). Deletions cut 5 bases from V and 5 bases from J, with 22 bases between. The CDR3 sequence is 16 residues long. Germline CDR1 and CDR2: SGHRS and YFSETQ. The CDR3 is CASRYGRERGWETQYF. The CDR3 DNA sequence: TGCGCCAGCAGATATGGCCGGGAACGAGGGTGGGAGACCCAGTACTTC. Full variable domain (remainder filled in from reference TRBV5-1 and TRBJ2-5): KAGVTQTPRYLIKTRGQQVTLSCSPISGHRSVSWYQQTPGQGLQFLFEYFSETQRNKGNFPGRFSGRQFSNSRSEMNVSTLELGDSALYLCASRYGRERGWETQYFGPGTRLLVL.

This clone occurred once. The CDR3 DNA reads as TGTGCCAGCAGTGAATACAGGGACGAGCAGTACTTC. It translates to CASSEYRDEQYF. The chain carries TRBV2 and TRBJ2-7; perhaps TRBD1 as D (6 bases). In germline, CDR1 is SNHLY, CDR2 FYNNEI. Trimming stripped 2 bases from V and 5 bases from J, with 7 bases between. The CDR3 extends over 12 amino acids. The complete variable domain, with remaining parts taken from reference TRBV2 and TRBJ2-7, reads EPEVTQTPSHQVTQMGQEVILRCVPISNHLYFYWYRQILGQKVEFLVSFYNNEISEKSEIFDDQFSVERPDGSNFTLKIRSTKLEDSAMYFCASSEYRDEQYFGPGTRLTVT.

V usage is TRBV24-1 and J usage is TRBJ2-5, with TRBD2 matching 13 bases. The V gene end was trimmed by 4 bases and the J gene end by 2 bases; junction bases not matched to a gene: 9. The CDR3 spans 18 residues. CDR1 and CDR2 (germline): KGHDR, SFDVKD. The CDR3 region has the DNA TGTGCCACCAGTGAGCGACCCGGGACTAGCGGGATGCAAGAGACCCAGTACTTC. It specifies CATSERPGTSGMQETQYF.

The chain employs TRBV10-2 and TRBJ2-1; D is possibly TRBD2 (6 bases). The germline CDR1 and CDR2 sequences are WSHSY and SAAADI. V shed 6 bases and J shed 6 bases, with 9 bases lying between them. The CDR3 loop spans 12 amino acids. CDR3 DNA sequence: TGCGCCAGCAGGGACTACCCCAATGAGCAGTTCTTC. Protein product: CASRDYPNEQFF.

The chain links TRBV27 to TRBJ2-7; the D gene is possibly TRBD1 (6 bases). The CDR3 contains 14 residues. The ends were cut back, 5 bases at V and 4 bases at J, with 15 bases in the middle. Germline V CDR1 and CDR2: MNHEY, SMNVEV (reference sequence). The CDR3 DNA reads TGTGCCAGCAGTGAGGGCGGACAGAATTACGAGCAGTACTTC. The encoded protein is CASSEGGQNYEQYF.

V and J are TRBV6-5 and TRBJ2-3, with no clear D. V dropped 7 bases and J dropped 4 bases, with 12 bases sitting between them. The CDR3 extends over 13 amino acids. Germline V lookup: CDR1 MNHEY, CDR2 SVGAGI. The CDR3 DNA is TGTGCCAGCACCAGTTTTGGCTCAGATACGCAGTATTTT. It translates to CASTSFGSDTQYF.

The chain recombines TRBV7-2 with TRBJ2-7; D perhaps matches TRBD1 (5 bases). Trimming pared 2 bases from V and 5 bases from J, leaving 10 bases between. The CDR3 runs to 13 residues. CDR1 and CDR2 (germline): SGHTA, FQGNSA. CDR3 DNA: TGTGCCAGCAGCTTAAGCAGGGTCGACGAGCAGTACTTC. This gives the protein CASSLSRVDEQYF. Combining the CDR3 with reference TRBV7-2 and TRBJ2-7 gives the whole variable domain GAGVSQSPSNKVTEKGKDVELRCDPISGHTALYWYRQSLGQGLEFLIYFQGNSAPDKSGLPSDRFSAERTGGSVSTLTIQRTQQEDSAVYLCASSLSRVDEQYFGPGTRLTVT.

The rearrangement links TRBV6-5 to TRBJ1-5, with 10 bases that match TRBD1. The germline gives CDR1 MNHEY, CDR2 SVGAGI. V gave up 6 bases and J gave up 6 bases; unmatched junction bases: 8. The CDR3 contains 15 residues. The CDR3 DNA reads TGTGCCAGCAGACTCGGACAGGGGGAAGGTCAGCCCCAGCATTTT. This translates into CASRLGQGEGQPQHF.

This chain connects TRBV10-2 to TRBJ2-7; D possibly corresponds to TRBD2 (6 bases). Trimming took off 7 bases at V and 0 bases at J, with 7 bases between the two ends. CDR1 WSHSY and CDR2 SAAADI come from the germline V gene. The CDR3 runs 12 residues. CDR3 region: CASTRDSYEQYF. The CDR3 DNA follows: TGCGCCAGCACGCGGGACTCCTACGAGCAGTACTTC.

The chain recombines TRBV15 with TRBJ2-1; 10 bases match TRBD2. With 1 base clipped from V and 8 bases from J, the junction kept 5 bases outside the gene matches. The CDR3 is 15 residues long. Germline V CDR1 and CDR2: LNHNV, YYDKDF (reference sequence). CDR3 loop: CATSRGVAGGYEQFF. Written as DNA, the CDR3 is TGTGCCACCAGCAGAGGGGTAGCGGGAGGTTATGAGCAGTTCTTC. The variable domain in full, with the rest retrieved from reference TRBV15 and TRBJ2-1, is DAMVIQNPRYQVTQFGKPVTLSCSQTLNHNVMYWYQQKSSQAPKLLFHYYDKDFNNEADTPDNFQSRRPNTSFCFLDIRSPGLGDTAMYLCATSRGVAGGYEQFFGPGTRLTVL.

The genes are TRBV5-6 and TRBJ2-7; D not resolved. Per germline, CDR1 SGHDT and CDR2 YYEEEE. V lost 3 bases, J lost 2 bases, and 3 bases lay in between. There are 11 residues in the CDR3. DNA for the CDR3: TGTGCCAGCAGCTCCACCTACGAGCAGTACTTC. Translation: CASSSTYEQYF.